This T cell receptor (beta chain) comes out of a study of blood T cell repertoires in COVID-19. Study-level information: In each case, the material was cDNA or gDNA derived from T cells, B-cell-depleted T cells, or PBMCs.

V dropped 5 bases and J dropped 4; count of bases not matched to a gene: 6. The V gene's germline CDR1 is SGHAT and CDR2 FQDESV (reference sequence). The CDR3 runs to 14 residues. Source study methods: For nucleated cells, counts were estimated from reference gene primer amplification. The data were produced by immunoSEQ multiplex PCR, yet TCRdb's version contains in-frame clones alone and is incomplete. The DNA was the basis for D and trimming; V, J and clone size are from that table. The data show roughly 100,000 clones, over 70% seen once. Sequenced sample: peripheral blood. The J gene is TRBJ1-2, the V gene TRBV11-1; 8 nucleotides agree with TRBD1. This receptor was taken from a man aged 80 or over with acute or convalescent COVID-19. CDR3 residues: CASSPVQGGYGYTF. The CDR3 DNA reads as TGTGCCAGCAGCCCAGTACAGGGGGGCTATGGCTACACCTTC.